These 30 T cell receptor beta chains share one sample of origin, sequenced in a study of PD-1 blockade in classical Hodgkin lymphoma (dated by TCRdb to 2018 to 2020). Reading the label with the study, this specimen's time point is: cycle 4 day 1 (C4D1), after less than 7 weeks of nivolumab. All trial patients had relapsed after autologous stem cell transplantation, with cohorts A, B and C differing in prior brentuximab vedotin exposure. Libraries were constructed by the immunoSEQ multiplex PCR assay. TCRdb took over this immuneACCESS table, retaining in-frame rearrangements with V and J assigned. Such tables are incomplete; in checked studies, under half of the missing clones stem from an unresolved V gene, and the remainder is unexplained. The sample includes about 90,000 clones, with 83% observed a single time. Approximately 15% of the sample is in the top ten clones. This material consisted of peripheral blood mononuclear cells (PBMCs), taken before the fourth cycle of nivolumab. The receptors stem from a human donor with classical Hodgkin lymphoma.

This clone is a singleton in its sample. V gene TRBV18 combines with J gene TRBJ1-1; 8 bases agree with TRBD1. The germline gives CDR1 KGHSH, CDR2 LQKENI. The CDR3 is 14 residues long. Losses at the gene ends were 6 bases for V and 10 bases for J; bases not matched to a gene: 13. The chain's CDR3 is CASSPLDRGFGAFF. The CDR3 coding sequence is TGTGCCAGCTCGCCCCTCGACAGGGGCTTTGGAGCTTTCTTT.

The V gene is TRBV25-1, the J gene TRBJ2-3; D might be TRBD1 or TRBD2, each matching 6 bases. V was shortened by 5 bases and J by 6 bases, with 21 bases between the two germline ends. The CDR3 is made up of 16 amino acids. Germline lookup yields CDR1 MGHDK and CDR2 SYGVNS. CDR3 protein: CASSPREQGGMDTQYF. In nucleotides, the CDR3 is TGTGCCAGCAGTCCCCGGGAACAGGGAGGTATGGATACGCAGTATTTT.

The J gene is TRBJ2-5, the V gene TRBV5-6; 16 nucleotides match TRBD2. V lost 4 bases, J lost 6 bases, and 6 bases stayed unmatched. From germline, CDR1 is SGHDT and CDR2 YYEEEE. The CDR3 has 16 amino acids. The CDR3 sequence is CASSTQGLAGGQTQYF. DNA of the CDR3: TGTGCCAGCAGCACCCAGGGACTAGCGGGAGGGCAGACCCAGTACTTC.

The chain joins TRBV5-4 to TRBJ2-4; D remains unclear. This CDR3 contains 13 residues. V was clipped by 2 bases and J by 0 bases, with 3 bases between them. Looked up from germline, CDR1 is SGHNT and CDR2 is YYREEE (reference sequence). The CDR3 bases are TGTGCCAGCAGCTTTGAAGCCAAAAACATTCAGTACTTC. Its protein product is CASSFEAKNIQYF.

This clone showed up just once. V is TRBV5-1 and J is TRBJ1-1, with 11 bases matching TRBD1. There are 16 residues in the CDR3. CDR1 SGHRS and CDR2 YFSETQ come from the germline V gene. The ends lost 2 bases at V and 0 bases at J; junction bases unmatched: 3. The CDR3 DNA reads TGCGCCAGCAGCTTCGGACAGGGGGCACTGAACACTGAAGCTTTCTTT. Translation: CASSFGQGALNTEAFF.

CDR3 sequence: CASSFPPTGYQPQHF. CDR3 bases: TGTGCCAGCAGTTTCCCCCCGACAGGTTATCAGCCCCAGCATTTT. The genes are TRBV28 and TRBJ1-5, with D possibly TRBD1 on 6 matching bases. The CDR3 spans 15 residues. V gave up 3 bases and J gave up 5 bases, with 14 bases separating them. CDR1 MDHEN and CDR2 SYDVKM come from the germline V gene.

The chain combines TRBV10-3 with TRBJ2-3; the D gene is possibly TRBD1 (5 bases). The CDR3 loop spans 13 amino acids. CDR1 and CDR2 from the germline V gene are ENHRY and SYGVKD. Trimming left V 8 bases short and J 3 bases short, with 12 bases between. CDR3 sequence reads: CAISPQGTDTQYF. DNA of the CDR3: TGTGCCATCTCCCCGCAGGGAACAGATACGCAGTATTTT.

The genes are TRBV7-9 and TRBJ2-7; no clear D. The germline CDR1 and CDR2 sequences are SEHNR and FQNEAQ (reference sequence). The CDR3 consists of 13 residues. The germline V and J ends were trimmed by 1 base and 3 bases, with 7 bases remaining between them. The CDR3 spells CASSLVGVYEQYF. Here the CDR3 DNA reads TGTGCCAGCAGCTTAGTTGGGGTCTACGAGCAGTACTTC.

This clone is a singleton in its sample. The gene calls are TRBV9 and TRBJ1-2, with D uncertain. Germline V CDR1 and CDR2: SGDLS, YYNGEE. With 0 bases removed from V and 2 bases from J, the gap between germline ends came to 11 bases. The CDR3 runs 15 residues. The CDR3 region is CASSVASLNNYGYTF. The CDR3 nucleotides are TGTGCCAGCAGCGTAGCATCGCTAAACAACTATGGCTACACCTTC.

J is TRBJ2-2 and V is TRBV7-9, with D tentatively TRBD2 (5 bases). V dropped 8 bases and J dropped 6 bases, with 16 bases sitting between them. Germline V CDR1 and CDR2: SEHNR, FQNEAQ (reference sequence). The CDR3 spans 14 residues. In DNA, the CDR3 is TGTGCCAGCCGGGGTTTATTGGGATCCGGGGAGCTGTTTTTT. Its translation is CASRGLLGSGELFF.

The chain recombines TRBV30 with TRBJ2-1; D may be TRBD1 or TRBD2 (6 bases each). The CDR3 covers 16 residues. The germline gives CDR1 GTSNPN, CDR2 SVGIG (reference sequence). The ends were cut back, 4 bases at V and 4 bases at J, with 20 bases in the middle. This CDR3 reads CAWTTKGGHRYNEQFF. Written as DNA, the CDR3 is TGTGCCTGGACCACCAAGGGGGGACACAGATACAATGAGCAGTTCTTC.

The V call is TRBV27, the J call TRBJ2-7; the match to TRBD1 covers 8 bases. After removal of 8 bases from V and 3 bases from J, the junction contained 12 bases not matched to a gene. This CDR3 is built from 15 residues. Germline V gene lookup returns CDR1 MNHEY and CDR2 SMNVEV (reference sequence). The CDR3 coding sequence is TGTGCCAGCGGGCGAAAGACAGGGGCGGTCTACGAGCAGTACTTC. Residues: CASGRKTGAVYEQYF.

This chain connects TRBV25-1 to TRBJ2-3; D unclear. V gave up 3 bases and J gave up 2 bases, with 15 bases separating them. CDR1 is MGHDK and CDR2 is SYGVNS in the germline V gene. This CDR3 is built from 16 residues. The CDR3 coding sequence is TGTGCCAGCAGTGACTCCCCAGGCCCCTACACAGATACGCAGTATTTT. It translates to CASSDSPGPYTDTQYF.

The rearrangement links TRBV5-4 to TRBJ2-7; TRBD1 aligns across 9 bases. V dropped 4 bases and J dropped 5; count of bases not matched to a gene: 7. Per the germline V gene, CDR1 is SGHNT and CDR2 is YYREEE (reference sequence). The CDR3 has 14 amino acids. In DNA form, the CDR3 reads TGTGCCAGCAGCACCCCGGGACAGGGCGACGAGCAGTACTTC. It yields the protein CASSTPGQGDEQYF.

This sequence joins TRBV10-3 and TRBJ2-3, with D unclear. There are 13 residues in the CDR3. Trimming cost V 4 bases and J 4 bases, with 9 bases left between them. Germline loops: CDR1 ENHRY, CDR2 SYGVKD. The CDR3 sequence: CAISGGGADTQYF. DNA of the CDR3: TGTGCCATCAGTGGCGGCGGCGCAGATACGCAGTATTTT.

The CDR3 sequence: CASSLVGRNTEAFF. DNA of the CDR3: TGTGCCAGCAGCTTGGTTGGGCGGAACACTGAAGCTTTCTTT. The chain carries TRBV5-6 and TRBJ1-1; D is unclear. The CDR3 runs to 14 residues. Trimming removed 0 bases from V and 1 base from J, with 7 bases in between. CDR1 SGHDT and CDR2 YYEEEE come from the germline V gene.

This clone has more than one count but fewer than ten. The V call is TRBV19, the J call TRBJ2-7; a weak D match, TRBD1 (5 bases). CDR1 is LNHDA and CDR2 is SQIVND in the germline V gene (reference sequence). The CDR3 totals 13 residues. Trimming shortened V by 6 bases and J by 0 bases, and 9 bases separated the two germline ends. The CDR3 bases are TGTGCCAGTAGCCAGACAGTCTCCTACGAGCAGTACTTC. This codes for CASSQTVSYEQYF.

The chain couples TRBV10-3 to TRBJ2-2, with D possibly matching TRBD2 (5 bases). V dropped 2 bases and J dropped 6 bases, with 10 bases sitting between them. Germline CDR1 reads ENHRY; CDR2 reads SYGVKD. The CDR3 totals 14 residues. In nucleotides, the CDR3 is TGTGCCATCAGTGAGCGGGAAGGACCCGGGGAGCTGTTTTTT. Amino acids: CAISEREGPGELFF.

This clone was seen once. This chain joins TRBV27 and TRBJ2-2; 10 bases align to TRBD2. Unmatched junction bases numbered 3, after V lost 9 bases and J lost 2 bases. Germline CDR1 reads MNHEY; CDR2 reads SMNVEV (reference sequence). The CDR3 is made up of 14 amino acids. The CDR3 DNA sequence: TGTGCCAGTTCTAGCGGGAGTAACACCGGGGAGCTGTTTTTT. Translated: CASSSGSNTGELFF.

V and J are TRBV6-1 and TRBJ2-7, with TRBD1 identical over 7 bases. The CDR3 is 13 amino acids. The germline V gene encodes CDR1 MNHNS and CDR2 SASEGT. V was clipped by 6 bases and J by 3 bases; unmatched bases: 5. DNA for the CDR3: TGTGCCAGCAGCGAACAGGGGAACTACGAGCAGTACTTC. The encoded protein is CASSEQGNYEQYF.

The chain joins TRBV11-3 to TRBJ2-1; D is undetermined. This CDR3 has 16 amino acids. CDR1 SGHNT and CDR2 YENEEA come from the germline V gene. Deletions cut 5 bases from V and 5 bases from J, with 19 bases between. In nucleotides, the CDR3 is TGTGCCAGCAGCCCTAGTTTCGGCCGCCGGAACAATGAGCAGTTCTTC. Translation: CASSPSFGRRNNEQFF.

This chain joins TRBV11-2 and TRBJ2-7; no definite D call. Germline V CDR1 and CDR2: SGHAT, FQNNGV. The CDR3 contains 12 residues. Trimming removed 6 bases from V and 0 bases from J, with 6 bases in between. This chain's CDR3 is CASSLSSYEQYF. The CDR3 bases are TGTGCCAGCAGTCTAAGCTCCTACGAGCAGTACTTC.

V usage is TRBV7-2 and J usage is TRBJ1-2; tentative D call: TRBD1 (6 bases). This CDR3 contains 15 residues. Germline CDR1 SGHTA, CDR2 FQGNSA. The ends were cut back, 2 bases at V and 8 bases at J, with 18 bases in the middle. CDR3 nucleotides: TGTGCCAGCAGCTTAACTGAAATGGGGGGCCAAGGCTACACCTTC. As protein: CASSLTEMGGQGYTF. Using reference TRBV7-2 and TRBJ1-2 for the parts outside the CDR3, the full variable domain is GAGVSQSPSNKVTEKGKDVELRCDPISGHTALYWYRQSLGQGLEFLIYFQGNSAPDKSGLPSDRFSAERTGGSVSTLTIQRTQQEDSAVYLCASSLTEMGGQGYTFGSGTRLTVV.

The chain combines TRBV19 with TRBJ2-7; 7 nucleotides line up with TRBD2. J lost 0 bases, V lost 6 bases, and 11 bases had no gene match. Germline CDR1 reads LNHDA; CDR2 reads SQIVND (reference sequence). The CDR3 loop spans 16 amino acids. The CDR3 sequence is CASSLGLGGYSYEQYF. As DNA, the CDR3 is TGTGCCAGTAGCCTCGGACTAGGCGGGTACTCCTACGAGCAGTACTTC.

This chain connects TRBV6-6 to TRBJ2-7, with 7 bases identical to TRBD1. Germline V lookup: CDR1 MNHNY, CDR2 SVGAGI (reference sequence). This CDR3 is built from 13 residues. J gave up 0 bases and V 6 bases, and 2 bases lay outside the gene matches. CDR3 region: CASSRQGSYEQYF. CDR3 nucleotide sequence: TGTGCCAGCAGCCGACAGGGCTCCTACGAGCAGTACTTC.

Only one count was recorded for this clone. In DNA, the CDR3 is TGCGCCAGCAGCTTGGGAGGGGGTAACTATGGCTACACCTTC. Translated: CASSLGGGNYGYTF. This chain links TRBV5-1 with TRBJ1-2; TRBD1 is a possible D gene (6 bases). This CDR3 has 14 residues. The germline V and J ends were trimmed by 0 bases and 1 base, with 7 bases remaining between them. Germline V gene data show CDR1 as SGHRS and CDR2 as YFSETQ.

The rearrangement joins TRBV10-1 to TRBJ2-2; D may be TRBD1 (6 bases). The CDR3 extends over 16 amino acids. The ends were cut back, 3 bases at V and 0 bases at J, with 11 bases in the middle. CDR1 and CDR2 from the germline V gene are WNHNN and SYGVQD (reference sequence). CDR3 sequence reads: CASSDPQGSNTGELFF. The CDR3 DNA is TGCGCCAGCAGTGACCCACAGGGATCGAACACCGGGGAGCTGTTTTTT.

About this clone: In the same sample, other DNA sequences code for this CDR3. The V call is TRBV4-2, the J call TRBJ1-4; 9 nucleotides line up with TRBD1. Trimming removed 1 base from V and 8 bases from J; junction bases left unmatched: 2. This CDR3 comprises 14 residues. Germline values: CDR1 LGHNA, CDR2 YNFKEQ. The CDR3: CASSQGQGGEKLFF. For the CDR3, the DNA is TGTGCCAGCAGCCAAGGACAGGGGGGGGAAAAACTGTTTTTT.

The V and J genes are TRBV27 and TRBJ2-7; 8 bases are a match to TRBD1. This CDR3 is built from 14 residues. V lost 6 bases, J lost 2 bases, and 6 bases stayed unmatched. Germline values: CDR1 MNHEY, CDR2 SMNVEV (reference sequence). The DNA for the CDR3 is TGTGCCAGCAGCGACAGGGGAGGAACCTACGAGCAGTACTTC. This translates into CASSDRGGTYEQYF.

The V and J genes are TRBV10-3 and TRBJ2-7; no firm D call. CDR3 length: 14 amino acids. V shed 3 bases and J shed 2 bases, with 11 bases lying between them. The V gene's germline CDR1 is ENHRY and CDR2 SYGVKD. CDR3 in amino acids: CAISDLRNAYEQYF. In nucleotides, the CDR3 is TGTGCCATCAGTGACCTCCGGAATGCCTACGAGCAGTACTTC.